This is a list of T cell receptor beta chains from one sample in a study of T cell repertoires in cytomegalovirus infection. TCRdb re-called the reads through MiXCR, storing one row per CDR3 protein. Found here are about 74,000 distinct CDR3 sequences, 25% to 30% of them singletons; the top ten hold 59%. These receptors have no identified antigens. The material was CD8+ T cells from cultured PBMCs, obtained from culture after CMV antigen stimulation. These receptors were obtained from a human donor in good health (CMV status not recorded). Some clones in this sample may be carry-over from other donors' samples. CDR3s include the opening cysteine and the closing phenylalanine or tryptophan. Each record gives: clone size, D gene, V gene, J gene, CDR3 DNA, CDR3 protein. The D gene is left open where the match is weak. Clone size is given for some rows only: seen once, a few or many times, or a class if the clone is expanded.

>many|TRBD1|TRBV28|TRBJ1-5
TGTGCCAGCAGTTTAGTCCAGGGGGGCTATCGGCCCCAGCATTTT
CASSLVQGGYRPQHF
>few|NA|TRBV7-6|TRBJ2-2
TGTGCCAGCAGCCCCATTAAAGGGACCGGGGAGCTGTTTTTT
CASSPIKGTGELFF
>NA|NA|TRBV19|TRBJ1-2
TGTGCCAGTAGTGAGGGGGAAGGATCGGTTGGCTACACCTTC
CASSEGEGSVGYTF
>NA|TRBD1|TRBV7-9|TRBJ2-2
TGTGCCAGCAGCGAACCACAGGGGAGCGGGGAGCTGTTTTTT
CASSEPQGSGELFF
>many|TRBD1|TRBV11-2|TRBJ2-3
TGTGCCAGCAGCCCCCGCGAGGGGGCGGTCACAGATACGCAGTATTTT
CASSPREGAVTDTQYF
>NA|TRBD1|TRBV25-1|TRBJ1-1
TGTGCCAGCAGTACTCGGGACAGAAGCACTGAAGCTTTCTTT
CASSTRDRSTEAFF
>few|TRBD1|TRBV28|TRBJ1-5
TGTGCCAGCAGCGTCTCCGGGACAGGGAGCCCCAATCAGCCCCAGCATTTT
CASSVSGTGSPNQPQHF
>NA|TRBD2|TRBV2|TRBJ2-2
TGTGCCAGCATTTCCCGACTAGCGGGAGGGCGGAAGTCGTCCGGGGAGCTGTTTTTT
CASISRLAGGRKSSGELFF
>NA|NA|TRBV30|TRBJ2-1
TGTGCCTGGATTATGGTCAATGAGCAGTTCTTC
CAWIMVNEQFF
>many|TRBD2|TRBV7-2|TRBJ2-1
TGTGCCAGCAGCTTAGTGACTAGCGGGATCTGGCAGTTCTTC
CASSLVTSGIWQFF
>few|NA|TRBV27|TRBJ2-2
TGTGCCAGCAGTCACTTCGTCTCTAGCTCCGGGGAGCTGTTTTTT
CASSHFVSSSGELFF
>few|NA|TRBV29-1|TRBJ1-1
TGCAGCGTTGTTGACGGAATGAACACTGAAGCTTTCTTT
CSVVDGMNTEAFF
>NA|NA|TRBV4-3|TRBJ2-1
TGCGCCAGCAGCCAAGGGGGGGCCTCCTACAATGAGCAGTTCTTC
CASSQGGASYNEQFF
>few|NA|TRBV7-2|TRBJ2-3
TGTGCCAGCAGCTTAAACTCAGATACGCAGTATTTT
CASSLNSDTQYF
>NA|TRBD1|TRBV19|TRBJ2-7
TGTGCCAGTAGTACCCCGACAGGGAGTGAGCAGTACTTC
CASSTPTGSEQYF
>many|NA|TRBV7-9|TRBJ1-5
TGTGCCTCCGATCAGGGCGGAGGCAATCAGCCCCAGCATTTT
CASDQGGGNQPQHF
>NA|TRBD2|TRBV12-3/TRBV12-4|TRBJ2-5
TGTGCCAGCAGCCGAAAAAAATCCCCAGCGGGGTTACAAGAGACCCAGTACTTC
CASSRKKSPAGLQETQYF
>NA|NA|TRBV19|TRBJ2-2
TGTGCCAGTAGTATAGTAGTGGCCGGGGAGCTGTTTTTT
CASSIVVAGELFF
>NA|TRBD1|TRBV29-1|TRBJ2-1
TGCAGCGTTGAAAGCAGGGGACAGACAAGCAATGAGCAGTTCTTC
CSVESRGQTSNEQFF
>NA|NA|TRBV7-9|TRBJ2-1
TGTGCCAGCAGCGTCCGGGCCACCCCCTACAATGAGCAGTTCTTC
CASSVRATPYNEQFF
>NA|NA|TRBV6-2/TRBV6-3|TRBJ1-5
TGTGCCAGCAGTTCAGGACGGGATCAGCCCCAGCATTTT
CASSSGRDQPQHF
>many|NA|TRBV6-1|TRBJ2-3
TGTGCCAGCAGTATTGAACCCGGGGATACGCAGTATTTT
CASSIEPGDTQYF
>NA|NA|TRBV25-1|TRBJ1-2
TGTGCCAGCAGTGAAGGTTCCAGTTATGGCTACACCTTC
CASSEGSSYGYTF
>NA|NA|TRBV14|TRBJ2-1
TGTGCCAGCAGCCCCAGACAGAACTCCTACAATGAGCAGTTCTTC
CASSPRQNSYNEQFF